These 5 T cell receptor beta chains share one sample of origin, sequenced in a study of T cell responses to AZD1222 COVID-19 vaccine. Sequencing used immunoSEQ multiplex PCR; TCRdb keeps in-frame clones, though not all of them. The sample contains roughly 55,000 clones, 89% of which appear only once. Sequencing used peripheral blood, obtained on day 0 of AZD1222 vaccination. The receptor set was obtained from an adult in good health.

This clone was seen once. CDR3 sequence: CASSIDRGSGSNQPQHF. The CDR3 nucleotides are TGTGCCAGTAGTATAGACAGGGGAAGCGGTAGCAATCAGCCCCAGCATTTT. This chain uses TRBV19 with TRBJ1-5; D perhaps matches TRBD1 (6 bases). This CDR3 is built from 17 residues. Germline V CDR1 and CDR2: LNHDA, SQIVND (reference sequence). V lost 0 bases, J lost 0 bases, and 12 bases lay in between.

The rearrangement joins TRBV5-1 to TRBJ2-3; 7 positions agree with TRBD2. The germline CDR1 and CDR2 sequences are SGHRS and YFSETQ. The CDR3 extends over 16 amino acids. The ends lost 2 bases at V and 0 bases at J; junction bases unmatched: 6. CDR3 sequence: CASSLPTSTSTDTQYF. Written as DNA, the CDR3 is TGCGCCAGCAGCTTACCGACTAGCACCAGCACAGATACGCAGTATTTT.

The chain links TRBV9 to TRBJ1-1; possibly TRBD1 for D (6 bases). V lost 6 bases and J lost 3, with 18 bases in between. The germline CDR1 and CDR2 sequences are SGDLS and YYNGEE. The length of the CDR3 is 15 residues. The CDR3 spells CASNRNGQYDTEAFF. CDR3 DNA sequence: TGTGCCAGCAACCGTAACGGACAGTACGACACTGAAGCTTTCTTT.

The V and J genes are TRBV14 and TRBJ1-5; D uncertain. Trimming took 2 bases from V and 5 from J, leaving 7 bases between them. The CDR3 is made up of 13 amino acids. CDR1 and CDR2 (germline): SGHDN, FVKESK. This chain's CDR3 is CASSQSRDQPQHF. CDR3 in DNA: TGTGCCAGCAGCCAAAGTAGGGATCAGCCCCAGCATTTT. The variable domain in full, with the rest retrieved from reference TRBV14 and TRBJ1-5, is EAGVTQFPSHSVIEKGQTVTLRCDPISGHDNLYWYRRVMGKEIKFLLHFVKESKQDESGMPNNRFLAERTGGTYSTLKVQPAELEDSGVYFCASSQSRDQPQHFGDGTRLSIL.

This clone was seen more than once but under ten times. The rearrangement links TRBV7-2 to TRBJ2-1; D possibly uses TRBD1 or TRBD2 (7 bases each). The CDR3 has 16 residues. V lost 1 base, J lost 2 bases, and 12 bases lay in between. The germline V gene has CDR1 SGHTA and CDR2 FQGNSA. This chain's CDR3 is CASSLERDSTYNEQFF. CDR3 DNA sequence: TGTGCCAGCAGCTTAGAGCGGGACAGCACCTACAATGAGCAGTTCTTC.